These T cell receptor beta chains were read from a single sample in a study of blood T cells in healthy people across ages. One entry per CDR3 protein, called by TCRdb with MiXCR from the 5' RACE reads. This table has 850,000 to 1,000,000 distinct CDR3 sequences, around 46% appearing once. Sequencing used blood. These receptor sequences come from a man younger than 45 in good health. Both conserved end residues are part of each CDR3.

j_call v_call cdr3_aa
TRBJ2-3 TRBV6-5 CASSYSTGTGAGTQYF
TRBJ2-2 TRBV20-1 CSASDITGELFF
TRBJ1-1 TRBV12-5 CASGPGGYMNTEAFF
TRBJ2-3 TRBV7-2 CASGVNTQYF
TRBJ2-4 TRBV28 CASSRGSGNIQYF
TRBJ1-1 TRBV11-2 CASSFRRGGTEPFF
TRBJ1-1 TRBV20-1 CSATGSGPSEAFF
TRBJ2-5 TRBV18 CASSSPGLAGFNEQYF
TRBJ2-3 TRBV20-1 CSARRLAGQDTQYF
TRBJ2-7 TRBV5-4 CASSAMGAGSREQYF
TRBJ2-1 TRBV3-1 CASSQDSKSSEQFF
TRBJ1-2 TRBV6-2/TRBV6-3 CASRSPGFGYGYTF
TRBJ1-2 TRBV4-1 CASSQDRQRVLGYTF
TRBJ2-3 TRBV6-6 CASSYNRGSDTQYF
TRBJ1-6 TRBV4-1 CASSQDGRIDRLGHSPLHF
TRBJ1-1 TRBV20-1 CSASQVHTEAFF
TRBJ2-1 TRBV28 CASSPIQGENEQFF
TRBJ2-1 TRBV5-1 CASSAGLAGLNEQFF
TRBJ1-5 TRBV6-1 CASSLQGAEALRGQPQHF
TRBJ1-1 TRBV7-2 CASSLAGRSMNTEAFF